The 16 T cell receptor beta chains presented below share a single source sample, sequenced in a study of cytomegalovirus exposure and HLA in healthy donors. TCRdb's table, derived via immunoSEQ multiplex PCR, lists solely in-frame clones and lacks some. The sample records fewer than 200,000 clones, roughly nine tenths being singletons. Sequenced sample: PBMCs. The receptors derive from a woman aged 18 to 35 in good health and CMV-seropositive.

The V and J genes are TRBV2 and TRBJ2-7; 9 bases map to TRBD1. The CDR3 contains 13 residues. CDR1 SNHLY and CDR2 FYNNEI come from the germline V gene. The ends lost 8 bases at V and 3 bases at J; junction bases unmatched: 5. In DNA form, the CDR3 reads TGTGCCAGCGGACCGGGACAGGGCTACGAGCAGTACTTC. Encoded protein: CASGPGQGYEQYF.

This clone is a singleton in its sample. V gene TRBV11-2 combines with J gene TRBJ2-7; the match to TRBD1 covers 7 bases. With V trimmed by 4 bases and J by 0 bases, 0 bases remained unmatched. Germline CDR1 is SGHAT and CDR2 is FQNNGV. The CDR3 is 13 residues long. Here the CDR3 DNA reads TGTGCCAGCAGCTGGACAGGCTCCTACGAGCAGTACTTC. It specifies CASSWTGSYEQYF.

In DNA, the CDR3 is TGTGCCAGCAGTGACGCCTTCGGCGGGAGGGGGACAGATACGCAGTATTTT. Amino acid sequence: CASSDAFGGRGTDTQYF. V and J are TRBV6-4 and TRBJ2-3; 9 nucleotides line up with TRBD2. Unmatched junction bases numbered 9, after V lost 2 bases and J lost 3 bases. Germline V gene sequence: CDR1 MRHNA, CDR2 SNTAGT. The CDR3 has 17 residues.

The J gene is TRBJ2-3, the V gene TRBV5-4; 7 nucleotides match TRBD2. The V gene end was trimmed by 0 bases and the J gene end by 2 bases; junction bases not matched to a gene: 9. CDR1 SGHNT and CDR2 YYREEE come from the germline V gene (reference sequence). The CDR3 is 17 residues long. CDR3 loop: CASSLEASGLPTDTQYF. The CDR3 region has the DNA TGTGCCAGCAGCTTGGAAGCTAGCGGCCTCCCCACAGATACGCAGTATTTT. Full variable domain (outside the CDR3, taken from reference TRBV5-4 and TRBJ2-3): ETGVTQSPTHLIKTRGQQVTLRCSSQSGHNTVSWYQQALGQGPQFIFQYYREEENGRGNFPPRFSGLQFPNYSSELNVNALELDDSALYLCASSLEASGLPTDTQYFGPGTRLTVL.

J is TRBJ2-3 and V is TRBV7-9, with D tentatively TRBD1 (6 bases). CDR3 length: 15 amino acids. In germline, CDR1 is SEHNR, CDR2 FQNEAQ (reference sequence). The V and J ends lost 4 bases and 0 bases respectively, with 11 bases between them. The CDR3 reads CASSWTDLSTDTQYF. CDR3 nucleotide sequence: TGTGCCAGCAGCTGGACAGACCTTAGCACAGATACGCAGTATTTT. Looking up the rest from reference TRBV7-9 and TRBJ2-3 gives the full variable domain: DTGVSQNPRHKITKRGQNVTFRCDPISEHNRLYWYRQTLGQGPEFLTYFQNEAQLEKSRLLSDRFSAERPKGSFSTLEIQRTEQGDSAMYLCASSWTDLSTDTQYFGPGTRLTVL.

J is TRBJ2-5 and V is TRBV2; D remains ambiguous. Germline V gene data show CDR1 as SNHLY and CDR2 as FYNNEI. The CDR3 has 13 residues. Trimming removed 7 bases at V and 7 bases at J, with 16 bases between. The DNA for the CDR3 is TGTGCCAGCAATCCGGCAGGTTCGCGGACCCAGTACTTC. Protein: CASNPAGSRTQYF. Complete variable domain (other parts from reference TRBV2 and TRBJ2-5): EPEVTQTPSHQVTQMGQEVILRCVPISNHLYFYWYRQILGQKVEFLVSFYNNEISEKSEIFDDQFSVERPDGSNFTLKIRSTKLEDSAMYFCASNPAGSRTQYFGPGTRLLVL.

The chain joins TRBV6-5 to TRBJ1-1; TRBD1 matches 10 bases. This CDR3 has 15 amino acids. Per the germline V gene, CDR1 is MNHEY and CDR2 is SVGAGI. V trimming: 6 bases; J trimming: 0 bases; junction bases outside the gene matches: 4. The DNA of the CDR3 is TGTGCCAGCAGGCCGGACAGGGGGTTGAACACTGAAGCTTTCTTT. It yields the protein CASRPDRGLNTEAFF.

The chain couples TRBV28 to TRBJ2-3; the D is unclear. This CDR3 spans 13 amino acids. The V end was cut by 4 bases, the J end by 5 bases, with 10 bases between. Germline V gives CDR1 MDHEN, CDR2 SYDVKM. The DNA for the CDR3 is TGTGCCAGCAGTTCGCATTCGGTAGATACGCAGTATTTT. This encodes CASSSHSVDTQYF.

The chain is built from TRBV5-1 and TRBJ2-7, with D maybe TRBD1 (6 bases). V was trimmed by 9 bases and J by 0 bases, leaving 16 bases between them. This CDR3 is 14 amino acids long. Per the germline V gene, CDR1 is SGHRS and CDR2 is YFSETQ. The CDR3 loop reads CANPPYRDSYEQYF. The CDR3 DNA is TGCGCCAACCCACCTTACAGGGACTCCTACGAGCAGTACTTC.

The CDR3 reads CAWTRLAGLGDTQYF. The CDR3 nucleotides read TGTGCCTGGACCCGACTAGCGGGGCTGGGAGATACGCAGTATTTT. The J gene is TRBJ2-3, the V gene TRBV30; 11 nucleotides align to TRBD2. With V trimmed by 4 bases and J by 5 bases, 8 bases remained unmatched. The CDR3 runs to 15 residues. CDR1 GTSNPN and CDR2 SVGIG come from the germline V gene (reference sequence).

V and J are TRBV19 and TRBJ2-7; a weak D match, TRBD2 (6 bases). V was trimmed by 6 bases and J by 3 bases, leaving 18 bases between them. CDR1 is LNHDA, CDR2 SQIVND, per germline (reference sequence). The CDR3 loop spans 15 amino acids. In DNA, the CDR3 is TGTGCCAGTAGCCCACGGTGGGACTCGCTCTACGAGCAGTACTTC. It specifies CASSPRWDSLYEQYF. Using reference TRBV19 and TRBJ2-7 for the parts outside the CDR3, the full variable domain is DGGITQSPKYLFRKEGQNVTLSCEQNLNHDAMYWYRQDPGQGLRLIYYSQIVNDFQKGDIAEGYSVSREKKESFPLTVTSAQKNPTAFYLCASSPRWDSLYEQYFGPGTRLTVT.

V gene TRBV5-8 combines with J gene TRBJ1-2, with 8 nucleotides matching TRBD1. CDR3 length equals 14 residues. J gave up 8 bases and V 4 bases, and 10 bases lay outside the gene matches. The germline V gene has CDR1 SGHTS and CDR2 YDEGEE. The CDR3 here is CASSNQDRAEGYTF. The CDR3 DNA reads TGTGCCAGCAGCAATCAGGACAGGGCAGAAGGCTACACCTTC.

The CDR3: CASRGTGSSYEQYF. The CDR3 coding sequence is TGTGCCAGCAGGGGGACAGGGAGCTCCTACGAGCAGTACTTC. The V gene is TRBV6-5, the J gene TRBJ2-7, with 9 bases matching TRBD1. The length of the CDR3 is 14 residues. Trimming at V came to 6 bases and at J to 0 bases, leaving 3 bases not matched to a gene. CDR1 MNHEY and CDR2 SVGAGI come from the germline V gene.

V and J are TRBV14 and TRBJ2-5; 10 bases fit TRBD2. This CDR3 is built from 14 residues. The trim removed 4 bases at V and 5 bases at J, leaving 4 bases unmatched. The germline V gene has CDR1 SGHDN and CDR2 FVKESK. Here the CDR3 DNA reads TGTGCCAGCAGCCGAACTAGCGGGATCGAGACCCAGTACTTC. It specifies CASSRTSGIETQYF. Full variable domain (missing parts from reference TRBV14 and TRBJ2-5): EAGVTQFPSHSVIEKGQTVTLRCDPISGHDNLYWYRRVMGKEIKFLLHFVKESKQDESGMPNNRFLAERTGGTYSTLKVQPAELEDSGVYFCASSRTSGIETQYFGPGTRLLVL.

This clone was observed a few times. The V and J genes are TRBV2 and TRBJ2-7; 11 bases line up with TRBD2. The CDR3 totals 15 residues. Germline V gene lookup returns CDR1 SNHLY and CDR2 FYNNEI. The trim removed 8 bases at V and 2 bases at J, leaving 8 bases unmatched. CDR3 region: CASVLAGVGAYEQYF. The CDR3 nucleotides read TGTGCCAGCGTACTAGCGGGGGTTGGGGCCTACGAGCAGTACTTC.

The sample holds one count of this clone. The genes are TRBV15 and TRBJ1-1, with 7 positions matching TRBD1. CDR3 size: 14 residues. CDR1 LNHNV and CDR2 YYDKDF come from the germline V gene (reference sequence). After removal of 3 bases from V and 4 bases from J, the junction contained 5 bases not matched to a gene. CDR3 protein: CATSSGTAVTEAFF. In DNA, the CDR3 is TGTGCCACCAGCAGCGGGACAGCTGTCACTGAAGCTTTCTTT.